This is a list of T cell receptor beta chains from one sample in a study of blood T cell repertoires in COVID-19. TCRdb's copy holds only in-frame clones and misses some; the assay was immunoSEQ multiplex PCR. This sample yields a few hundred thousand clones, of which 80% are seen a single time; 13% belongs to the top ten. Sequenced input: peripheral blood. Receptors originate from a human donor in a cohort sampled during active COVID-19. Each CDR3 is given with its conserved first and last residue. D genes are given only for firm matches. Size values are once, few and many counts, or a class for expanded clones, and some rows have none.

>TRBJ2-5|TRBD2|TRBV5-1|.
TGCGCCAGCTTCCTAGCGGGAGGTTTAGAGACCCAGTACTTC
CASFLAGGLETQYF
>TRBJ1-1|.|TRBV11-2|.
TGTGCCAGCAGCTTGGGTGCCAGGGGACAAGCTTTCTTT
CASSLGARGQAFF
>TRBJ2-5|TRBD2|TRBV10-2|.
TGCGCCAGCAGTACCCCGGGGGGTCTGGAGACCCAGTACTTC
CASSTPGGLETQYF
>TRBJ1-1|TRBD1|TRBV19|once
TGTGCCAGTAGCCCGGGACAGGGGACTGAAGCTTTCTTT
CASSPGQGTEAFF
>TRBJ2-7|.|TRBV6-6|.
TGTGCCAGCAGTTTAGTCAATCGATACGAGCAGTACTTC
CASSLVNRYEQYF
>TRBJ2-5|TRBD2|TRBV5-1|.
TGCGCCAGCAGCTGGAATGTAGCGGGAGTCCAAGAGACCCAGTACTTC
CASSWNVAGVQETQYF
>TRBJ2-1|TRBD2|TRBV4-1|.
TGCGCCAGCAGCTCTAGCGGTAGCTCCTACAATGAGCAGTTCTTC
CASSSSGSSYNEQFF
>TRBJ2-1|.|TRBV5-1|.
TGCGCCAGCAGCCTCCCTAATGATCATGAGCAGTTCTTC
CASSLPNDHEQFF
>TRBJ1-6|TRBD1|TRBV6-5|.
TGTGCCAGCACCCCGGCGCAGGGGGCGCGTTCACCCCTCCACTTT
CASTPAQGARSPLHF
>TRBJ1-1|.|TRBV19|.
TGTGCCAGTACCACGGGGGGGACGGGGACTGAAGCTTTCTTT
CASTTGGTGTEAFF
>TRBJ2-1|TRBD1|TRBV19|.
TGTGCCAGTAGTAATCGGACAGGGACCTCCTACAATGAGCAGTTCTTC
CASSNRTGTSYNEQFF
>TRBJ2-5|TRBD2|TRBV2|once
TGTGCCACCGGCGCCGGGACTAGCGGGAGGGGGGAGACCCAGTACTTC
CATGAGTSGRGETQYF
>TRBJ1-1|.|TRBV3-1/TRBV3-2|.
TGTGCCAGCAGCCAAGGAGCAGGGATCACTGAAGCTTTCTTT
CASSQGAGITEAFF
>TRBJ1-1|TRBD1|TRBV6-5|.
TGTGCCAGCAGTTATTCAGGGACAGCTAACACTGAAGCTTTCTTT
CASSYSGTANTEAFF
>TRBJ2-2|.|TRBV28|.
TGTGCCAGCAGTTTGGTCGACAGGACCGGGGAGCTGTTTTTT
CASSLVDRTGELFF
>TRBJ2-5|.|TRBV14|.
TGTGCCAGCAGCCAAGTCAGGAGTGGCGGGGGCAGACAAGAGACCCAGTACTTC
CASSQVRSGGGRQETQYF
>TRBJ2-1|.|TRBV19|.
TGTGCCAGTAGCTCTTCCGGGGGTAGCGGATGGTACAATGAGCAGTTCTTC
CASSSSGGSGWYNEQFF
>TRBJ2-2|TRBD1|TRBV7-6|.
TGTGCCAGCAGCTTAGAGGGTCAGGGGGCCACCGGGGAGCTGTTTTTT
CASSLEGQGATGELFF
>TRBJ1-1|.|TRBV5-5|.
TGTGCCAGCAGCTTGGCCAAAGGAGGTGGGGTGAACACTGAAGCTTTCTTT
CASSLAKGGGVNTEAFF
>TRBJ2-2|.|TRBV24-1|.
TGTGCCACCAGTGATGCAAGACAGAACACCGGGGAGCTGTTTTTT
CATSDARQNTGELFF
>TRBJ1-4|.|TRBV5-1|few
TGCGCCAGCAGCTTTGGAGGGGTTAATGAAAAACTGTTTTTT
CASSFGGVNEKLFF
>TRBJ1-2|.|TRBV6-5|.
TGTGCCAGCAGCCGGGACATAACTACCTATGGCTACACCTTC
CASSRDITTYGYTF
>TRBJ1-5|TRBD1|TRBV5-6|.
TGTGCCAGCAGCAAGACAGGGGCCACGGGGAGCAATCAGCCCCAGCATTTT
CASSKTGATGSNQPQHF
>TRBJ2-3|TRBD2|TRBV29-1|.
TGCAGCGTCCGGACTAGCGGGGGGTGGACAGATACGCAGTATTTT
CSVRTSGGWTDTQYF
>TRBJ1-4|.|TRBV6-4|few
TGTGCCAGCAGTGCTGAGGCGGCAACTAATGAAAAACTGTTTTTT
CASSAEAATNEKLFF
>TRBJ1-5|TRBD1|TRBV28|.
TGTGCCAGCAGACCCCCAGGGGGCAGAACTCAGCCCCAGCATTTT
CASRPPGGRTQPQHF
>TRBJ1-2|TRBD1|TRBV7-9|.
TGTGCCAGCAGCCGCCCGACAGGGGAAAACTATGGCTACACCTTC
CASSRPTGENYGYTF
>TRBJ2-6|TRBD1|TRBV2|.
TGTGCCAGCAGTGCGCCGCCAGGACAGGGGAGAGGGGCCAACGTCCTGACTTTC
CASSAPPGQGRGANVLTF
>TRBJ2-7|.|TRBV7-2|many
TGTGCCAGCAGCTTAAGTAGCGGAAACTACGAGCAGTACTTC
CASSLSSGNYEQYF
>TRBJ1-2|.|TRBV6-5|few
TGTGCCAGCACAATCCGGGCCCTCCAGGGCTATGGCTACACCTTC
CASTIRALQGYGYTF